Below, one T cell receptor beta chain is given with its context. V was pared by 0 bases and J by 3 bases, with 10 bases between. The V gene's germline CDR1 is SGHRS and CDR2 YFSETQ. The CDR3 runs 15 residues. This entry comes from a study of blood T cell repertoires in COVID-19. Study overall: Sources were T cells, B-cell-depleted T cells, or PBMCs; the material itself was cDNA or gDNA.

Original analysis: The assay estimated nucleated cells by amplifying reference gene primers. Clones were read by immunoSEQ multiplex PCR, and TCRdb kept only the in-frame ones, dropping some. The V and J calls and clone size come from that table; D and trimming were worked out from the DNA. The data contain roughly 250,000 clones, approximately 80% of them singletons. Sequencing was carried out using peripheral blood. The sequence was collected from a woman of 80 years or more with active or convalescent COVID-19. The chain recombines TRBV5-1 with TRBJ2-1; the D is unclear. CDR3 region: CASSLETTNYNEQFF. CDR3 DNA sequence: TGCGCCAGCAGCTTGGAAACTACCAACTACAATGAGCAGTTCTTC. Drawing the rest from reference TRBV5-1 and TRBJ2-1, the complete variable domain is KAGVTQTPRYLIKTRGQQVTLSCSPISGHRSVSWYQQTPGQGLQFLFEYFSETQRNKGNFPGRFSGRQFSNSRSEMNVSTLELGDSALYLCASSLETTNYNEQFFGPGTRLTVL.